The text below deals with one TCR beta chain. The data belong to a study of T cell changes during pregnancy in multiple sclerosis. The protocol was immunoSEQ multiplex PCR, while the TCRdb copy is restricted to in-frame clones and leaves out a portion. The sample shows about 44,000 clones, 90% to 95% of them seen only once. The germline V gene has CDR1 ENHRY and CDR2 SYGVKD. The CDR3 has 17 residues. Unmatched junction bases numbered 12, after V lost 3 bases and J lost 8 bases. The source of this sequence is a female donor with multiple sclerosis, enrolled in a pregnancy study. J is TRBJ2-1 and V is TRBV10-3; 11 nucleotides line up with TRBD2. The material was CD4+ T cells from peripheral blood mononuclear cells, obtained in the first trimester of pregnancy. CDR3 region: CAISDVRLAGGPDEQFF. The CDR3 DNA follows: TGTGCCATCAGTGATGTACGTTTAGCGGGGGGGCCCGATGAGCAGTTCTTC.